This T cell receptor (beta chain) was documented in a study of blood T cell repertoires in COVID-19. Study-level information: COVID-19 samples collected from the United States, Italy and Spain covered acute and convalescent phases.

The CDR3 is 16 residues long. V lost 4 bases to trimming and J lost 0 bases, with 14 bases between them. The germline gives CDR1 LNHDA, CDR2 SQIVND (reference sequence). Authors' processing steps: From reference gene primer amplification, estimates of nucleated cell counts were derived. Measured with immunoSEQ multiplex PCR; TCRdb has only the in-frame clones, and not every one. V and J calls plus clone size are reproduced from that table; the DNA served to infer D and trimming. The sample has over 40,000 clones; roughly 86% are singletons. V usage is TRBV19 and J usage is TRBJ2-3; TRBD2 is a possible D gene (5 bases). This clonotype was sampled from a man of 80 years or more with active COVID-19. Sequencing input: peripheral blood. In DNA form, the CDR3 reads TGTGCCAGTAGTACCGGGATGATTCCTAGCACAGATACGCAGTATTTT. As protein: CASSTGMIPSTDTQYF.